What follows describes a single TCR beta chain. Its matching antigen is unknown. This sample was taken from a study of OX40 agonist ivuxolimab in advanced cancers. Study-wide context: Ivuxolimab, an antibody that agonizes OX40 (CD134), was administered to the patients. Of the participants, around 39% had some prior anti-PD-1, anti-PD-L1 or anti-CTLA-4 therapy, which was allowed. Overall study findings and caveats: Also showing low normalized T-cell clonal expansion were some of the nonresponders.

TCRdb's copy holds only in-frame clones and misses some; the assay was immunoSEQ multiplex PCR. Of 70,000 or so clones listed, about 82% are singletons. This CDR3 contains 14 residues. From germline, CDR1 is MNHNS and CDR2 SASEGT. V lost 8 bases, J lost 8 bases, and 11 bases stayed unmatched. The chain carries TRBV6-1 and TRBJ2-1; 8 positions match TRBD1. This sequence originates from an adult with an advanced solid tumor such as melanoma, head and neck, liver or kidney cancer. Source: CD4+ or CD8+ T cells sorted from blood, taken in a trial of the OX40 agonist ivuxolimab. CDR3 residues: CASGQDRVLHEQFF. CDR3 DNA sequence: TGTGCCAGCGGGCAGGACAGGGTCCTCCATGAGCAGTTCTTC.